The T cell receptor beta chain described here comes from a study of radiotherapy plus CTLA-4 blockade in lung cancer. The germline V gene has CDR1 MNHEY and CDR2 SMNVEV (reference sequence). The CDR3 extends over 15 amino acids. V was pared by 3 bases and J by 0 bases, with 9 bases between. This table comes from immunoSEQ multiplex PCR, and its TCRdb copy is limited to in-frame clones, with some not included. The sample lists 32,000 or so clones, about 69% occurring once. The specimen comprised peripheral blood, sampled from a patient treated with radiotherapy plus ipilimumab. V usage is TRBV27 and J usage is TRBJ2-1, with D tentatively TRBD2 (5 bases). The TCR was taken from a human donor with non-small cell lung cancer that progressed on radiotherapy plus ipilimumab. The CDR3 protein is CASSFGTSSYNEQFF. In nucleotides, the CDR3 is TGTGCCAGCAGTTTTGGAACTAGCTCCTACAATGAGCAGTTCTTC.